These 32 T cell receptor beta chains share one sample of origin, sequenced in a study of OX40 agonist ivuxolimab in advanced cancers. Repertoires were generated with immunoSEQ multiplex PCR, while TCRdb's copy carries only in-frame clones and drops some. The data show some 96,000 clones, about nine tenths seen once. This sample comprised CD4+ or CD8+ T cells sorted from blood, obtained in a trial of the OX40 agonist ivuxolimab. Receptors originate from an adult with an advanced solid tumor such as melanoma, head and neck, liver or kidney cancer.

The chain carries TRBV7-9 and TRBJ1-5; a weak D match, TRBD1 (6 bases). CDR3 length: 15 amino acids. Germline assignment: CDR1 SEHNR and CDR2 FQNEAQ (reference sequence). Trimming took off 3 bases at V and 5 bases at J, with 14 bases between the two ends. CDR3 region: CASSLYTAGDQPQHF. CDR3 bases: TGTGCCAGCAGCTTGTATACAGCAGGGGATCAGCCCCAGCATTTT.

CDR3 nucleotide sequence: TGTGCCAGTAGTGGTGAGGGAGCTAGGTCCCAGTACTTC. Its translation: CASSGEGARSQYF. The chain combines TRBV19 with TRBJ2-5; D is possibly TRBD2 (5 bases). V gave up 5 bases and J gave up 9 bases, with 16 bases separating them. The germline CDR1 and CDR2 sequences are LNHDA and SQIVND (reference sequence). The CDR3 covers 13 residues. Full variable domain (missing parts from reference TRBV19 and TRBJ2-5): DGGITQSPKYLFRKEGQNVTLSCEQNLNHDAMYWYRQDPGQGLRLIYYSQIVNDFQKGDIAEGYSVSREKKESFPLTVTSAQKNPTAFYLCASSGEGARSQYFGPGTRLLVL.

V gene TRBV5-4 combines with J gene TRBJ1-6; 10 nucleotides match TRBD1. The V segment lost 0 bases and the J segment 8 bases; nucleotides outside the gene matches: 2. The CDR3 runs to 15 residues. Germline CDR1 and CDR2: SGHNT and YYREEE (reference sequence). The CDR3 region is CASSLGTGGDSPLHF. The CDR3 DNA reads TGTGCCAGCAGCTTGGGGACAGGGGGAGATTCACCCCTCCACTTT.

The rearrangement uses TRBV6-5 and TRBJ2-2; possibly TRBD1 or TRBD2 for D (5 bases each). This CDR3 has 14 residues. Trimming took off 3 bases at V and 8 bases at J, with 13 bases between the two ends. CDR1 and CDR2 (germline): MNHEY, SVGAGI. The CDR3 DNA reads TGTGCCAGCAGTTATGATCGGGGCTCGGGGGAGCTGTTTTTT. Residues: CASSYDRGSGELFF.

The rearrangement links TRBV5-1 to TRBJ1-1; maybe TRBD1 (5 bases). CDR1 SGHRS and CDR2 YFSETQ come from the germline V gene. V was clipped by 0 bases and J by 4 bases, with 10 bases between them. The CDR3 length is 14 residues. The chain's CDR3 is CASSLEGQGTEAFF. Written as DNA, the CDR3 is TGCGCCAGCAGCTTGGAGGGTCAGGGCACTGAAGCTTTCTTT.

This clone was observed once. V and J are TRBV5-8 and TRBJ2-6, with no clear D. Germline CDR1 is SGHTS and CDR2 is YDEGEE. Trimming shortened V by 2 bases and J by 0 bases, and 9 bases separated the two germline ends. The CDR3 is 16 residues long. The CDR3 sequence is CASSLDTYSGANVLTF. Here the CDR3 DNA reads TGTGCCAGCAGCTTAGACACGTACTCTGGGGCCAACGTCCTGACTTTC.

The DNA for the CDR3 is TGTGCCAGCAGCGGGCCGGGCCCCACGAGGAATGAGCAGTTCTTC. This translates into CASSGPGPTRNEQFF. V gene TRBV5-4 combines with J gene TRBJ2-1, with D uncertain. Germline CDR1 reads SGHNT; CDR2 reads YYREEE (reference sequence). The CDR3 runs 15 residues. The V and J ends lost 4 bases and 7 bases respectively, with 18 bases between them. Full variable domain (missing parts from reference TRBV5-4 and TRBJ2-1): ETGVTQSPTHLIKTRGQQVTLRCSSQSGHNTVSWYQQALGQGPQFIFQYYREEENGRGNFPPRFSGLQFPNYSSELNVNALELDDSALYLCASSGPGPTRNEQFFGPGTRLTVL.

J is TRBJ1-4 and V is TRBV6-1; D is ambiguous. There are 13 residues in the CDR3. V gave up 10 bases and J gave up 6 bases, with 15 bases separating them. The V gene's germline CDR1 is MNHNS and CDR2 SASEGT. For the CDR3, the DNA is TGTGCCATACTCAACTGGAGCGATGAAAAACTGTTTTTT. Protein sequence: CAILNWSDEKLFF.

The CDR3 here is CASSLGGLQETQYF. CDR3 sequence (DNA): TGTGCCAGCAGCTTAGGGGGGTTGCAAGAGACCCAGTACTTC. The chain combines TRBV11-3 with TRBJ2-5; D may be TRBD1 or TRBD2 (5 bases each). Germline assignment: CDR1 SGHNT and CDR2 YENEEA. V lost 1 base and J 2 bases, leaving 8 bases between the germline ends. The CDR3 loop spans 14 amino acids.

The chain couples TRBV27 to TRBJ2-2; D is possibly TRBD1 (6 bases). CDR3 length equals 15 residues. Germline loops: CDR1 MNHEY, CDR2 SMNVEV (reference sequence). Trimming took off 5 bases at V and 6 bases at J, with 16 bases between the two ends. The CDR3 DNA follows: TGTGCCAGCAGTCCATTACAGGGTAATCCCGGGGAGCTGTTTTTT. This translates into CASSPLQGNPGELFF.

This clone was seen more than once but under ten times. The chain carries TRBV9 and TRBJ1-1; weak D call: TRBD1 (5 bases). Germline V gene sequence: CDR1 SGDLS, CDR2 YYNGEE. Deletions cut 2 bases from V and 4 bases from J, with 15 bases between. The length of the CDR3 is 15 residues. The CDR3 DNA sequence: TGTGCCAGCAGCGTCTCGGGGAGTGGGGGCACTGAAGCTTTCTTT. Its translation is CASSVSGSGGTEAFF.

This chain connects TRBV5-1 to TRBJ2-7; D might be TRBD1 (5 bases). Germline CDR1 and CDR2: SGHRS and YFSETQ. The V end was cut by 0 bases, the J end by 3 bases, with 10 bases between. CDR3 length equals 14 residues. The CDR3 is CASSLGTRVYEQYF. The CDR3 nucleotides are TGCGCCAGCAGCTTGGGGACCAGGGTCTACGAGCAGTACTTC.

The chain employs TRBV5-1 and TRBJ2-4; D unresolved. The length of the CDR3 is 15 residues. V gave up 0 bases and J gave up 0 bases, with 7 bases separating them. Germline V gene lookup returns CDR1 SGHRS and CDR2 YFSETQ. The CDR3 DNA sequence: TGCGCCAGCAGCTTGGGACGGCTAGCCAAAAACATTCAGTACTTC. As protein: CASSLGRLAKNIQYF.

This clone has only a few counts. V gene TRBV5-1 combines with J gene TRBJ2-5; a possible D gene is TRBD2 (6 bases). The germline gives CDR1 SGHRS, CDR2 YFSETQ. Trimming took 2 bases from V and 3 from J, leaving 14 bases between them. The CDR3 loop spans 15 amino acids. CDR3 loop: CASSLGGEVKETQYF. CDR3 in DNA: TGCGCCAGCAGCTTAGGAGGGGAGGTAAAAGAGACCCAGTACTTC.

The chain links TRBV5-4 to TRBJ2-7, with D perhaps matching TRBD1 or TRBD2 (5 bases each). The length of the CDR3 is 15 residues. The germline V gene encodes CDR1 SGHNT and CDR2 YYREEE (reference sequence). V shed 3 bases and J shed 0 bases, with 13 bases lying between them. The CDR3 loop is CASSSGAVSSYEQYF. The CDR3 DNA follows: TGTGCCAGCAGCTCCGGGGCGGTTAGCTCCTACGAGCAGTACTTC.

V and J are TRBV28 and TRBJ2-4; possibly TRBD1 for D (6 bases). Germline CDR1 MDHEN, CDR2 SYDVKM. The CDR3 runs 16 residues. The V gene lost 5 bases and the J gene lost 0 bases, with 14 bases spanning the gap. CDR3 residues: CASSHGQSLAKNIQYF. For the CDR3, the DNA is TGTGCCAGCAGTCACGGACAGAGCTTAGCCAAAAACATTCAGTACTTC.

The chain employs TRBV5-1 and TRBJ2-5, with 8 bases aligning to TRBD1. Trimming removed 1 base from V and 5 bases from J; junction bases left unmatched: 10. This CDR3 has 16 residues. Germline loops: CDR1 SGHRS, CDR2 YFSETQ. The CDR3 bases are TGCGCCAGCAGCTTGCCCGGGACAGGAGGGCTGGAGACCCAGTACTTC. This translates into CASSLPGTGGLETQYF. The full variable domain, in which reference TRBV5-1 and TRBJ2-5 provide the parts outside the CDR3, is KAGVTQTPRYLIKTRGQQVTLSCSPISGHRSVSWYQQTPGQGLQFLFEYFSETQRNKGNFPGRFSGRQFSNSRSEMNVSTLELGDSALYLCASSLPGTGGLETQYFGPGTRLLVL.

The chain has TRBV18 and TRBJ2-7; tentatively, D is TRBD1 (6 bases). The CDR3 has 12 residues. Per germline, CDR1 KGHSH and CDR2 LQKENI. V was clipped by 5 bases and J by 7 bases, with 12 bases between them. Here the CDR3 reads CASSYSGVEQYF. The DNA of the CDR3 is TGTGCCAGCTCATATTCAGGGGTAGAGCAGTACTTC.

This chain joins TRBV5-1 and TRBJ1-3, with a weak D call TRBD1 (5 bases). Trimming removed 4 bases from V and 4 bases from J, with 21 bases in between. CDR3 size: 17 residues. Looked up from germline, CDR1 is SGHRS and CDR2 is YFSETQ. CDR3 sequence reads: CASSPQAGRVEGNTIYF. For the CDR3, the DNA is TGCGCCAGCAGCCCGCAGGCGGGCAGGGTCGAAGGAAACACCATATATTTT.

The rearrangement joins TRBV27 to TRBJ2-7; D perhaps matches TRBD2 (5 bases). Germline CDR1 is MNHEY and CDR2 is SMNVEV (reference sequence). V was shortened by 7 bases and J by 1 base, with 20 bases between the two germline ends. There are 16 residues in the CDR3. The CDR3 coding sequence is TGTGCCAGCAACTCGACTCGGCTAGCCCAGTCCTACGAGCAGTACTTC. It is translated as CASNSTRLAQSYEQYF.

DNA of the CDR3: TGTGCCAGCAGCTCAGGGGGGTTGGACACTGAAGCTTTCTTT. Protein sequence: CASSSGGLDTEAFF. This chain uses TRBV28 with TRBJ1-1; 7 nucleotides line up with TRBD1. This CDR3 comprises 14 residues. Losses at the gene ends were 6 bases for V and 3 bases for J; bases not matched to a gene: 7. The germline V gene has CDR1 MDHEN and CDR2 SYDVKM.

The CDR3 sequence is CASTAGPRGEKLFF. DNA of the CDR3: TGTGCCAGCACGGCGGGGCCTCGCGGGGAAAAACTGTTTTTT. V and J are TRBV9 and TRBJ1-4; TRBD1 might be the D (5 bases). The germline V gene has CDR1 SGDLS and CDR2 YYNGEE. The CDR3 spans 14 residues. With 6 bases removed from V and 8 bases from J, the gap between germline ends came to 17 bases.

The chain joins TRBV27 to TRBJ2-2; D unclear. Per germline, CDR1 MNHEY and CDR2 SMNVEV (reference sequence). The CDR3 extends over 12 amino acids. V lost 7 bases and J lost 5, with 8 bases in between. The CDR3 DNA reads TGTGCCAGCAAACGGTGGACCGGGGAGCTGTTTTTT. Translation gives CASKRWTGELFF.

The chain carries TRBV29-1 and TRBJ1-2; 7 positions match TRBD1. The junction had 16 bases not matched to a gene; V was cut back by 7 bases and J by 5 bases. Germline lookup yields CDR1 SQVTM and CDR2 ANQGSEA. This CDR3 spans 15 amino acids. The CDR3 sequence: CSDSTGRGLGYGYTF. The CDR3 nucleotides are TGCAGCGACTCGACAGGGAGGGGGCTGGGGTATGGCTACACCTTC.

The rearrangement uses TRBV2 and TRBJ2-1, with 8 bases fitting TRBD2. CDR3 size: 15 residues. V dropped 4 bases and J dropped 4; count of bases not matched to a gene: 6. CDR1 is SNHLY, CDR2 FYNNEI, per germline. As DNA, the CDR3 is TGTGCCAGCAGTGGGGCGGGAGGAGGGTACAATGAGCAGTTCTTC. Its protein product is CASSGAGGGYNEQFF.

The V call is TRBV30, the J call TRBJ2-1, with 12 bases fitting TRBD2. CDR1 GTSNPN and CDR2 SVGIG come from the germline V gene (reference sequence). The CDR3 length is 15 residues. With 1 base clipped from V and 8 bases from J, the junction kept 6 bases outside the gene matches. Here the CDR3 DNA reads TGTGCCTGGAGTGAGTCTAGCGGGAGGGCGCATGAGCAGTTCTTC. The encoded protein is CAWSESSGRAHEQFF.

The chain carries TRBV5-6 and TRBJ2-1; D call uncertain. V was clipped by 4 bases and J by 5 bases, with 7 bases between them. Germline V gene lookup returns CDR1 SGHDT and CDR2 YYEEEE. This CDR3 comprises 12 residues. CDR3 DNA: TGTGCCAGCAGCCCCTTGAACAATGAGCAGTTCTTC. The encoded protein is CASSPLNNEQFF.

The gene calls are TRBV5-8 and TRBJ2-2; D remains unclear. This CDR3 is 13 amino acids long. V shed 0 bases and J shed 6 bases, with 6 bases lying between them. CDR1 is SGHTS and CDR2 is YDEGEE in the germline V gene. Written as DNA, the CDR3 is TGTGCCAGCAGCTTGGTACGGGCCGGGGAGCTGTTTTTT. Translated, it gives CASSLVRAGELFF. Looking up the rest from reference TRBV5-8 and TRBJ2-2 gives the full variable domain: EAGVTQSPTHLIKTRGQQATLRCSPISGHTSVYWYQQALGLGLQFLLWYDEGEERNRGNFPPRFSGRQFPNYSSELNVNALELEDSALYLCASSLVRAGELFFGEGSRLTVL.

The J gene is TRBJ2-1, the V gene TRBV2, with 8 positions matching TRBD1. This CDR3 has 15 amino acids. V was clipped by 6 bases and J by 4 bases; unmatched bases: 8. CDR1 and CDR2 from the germline V gene are SNHLY and FYNNEI. The CDR3 DNA sequence: TGTGCCAGCAGATACTCAGGGGGCCCTTACAATGAGCAGTTCTTC. This sequence encodes CASRYSGGPYNEQFF.

This clone was seen a few times. For the CDR3, the DNA is TGTGCCAGCAGCGAAGGTGTAGGTCAGCCCCAGCATTTT. Translating it yields CASSEGVGQPQHF. The chain uses TRBV9 and TRBJ1-5; D is undetermined. The germline V gene has CDR1 SGDLS and CDR2 YYNGEE. V dropped 3 bases and J dropped 6 bases, with 10 bases sitting between them. The CDR3 is 13 amino acids. The full variable domain, completed using reference TRBV9 and TRBJ1-5, is DSGVTQTPKHLITATGQRVTLRCSPRSGDLSVYWYQQSLDQGLQFLIQYYNGEERAKGNILERFSAQQFPDLHSELNLSSLELGDSALYFCASSEGVGQPQHFGDGTRLSIL.

The CDR3 loop is CASTFWVGTGANGYTF. As DNA, the CDR3 is TGTGCCAGCACCTTTTGGGTGGGGACAGGGGCGAATGGCTACACCTTC. The genes are TRBV28 and TRBJ1-2; 10 bases match TRBD1. This CDR3 has 16 amino acids. V shed 7 bases and J 6 bases; nucleotides not matched to a gene: 14. CDR1 is MDHEN, CDR2 SYDVKM, per germline.

This chain links TRBV5-1 with TRBJ2-7, with TRBD2 identical over 8 bases. Per the germline V gene, CDR1 is SGHRS and CDR2 is YFSETQ. V was pared by 0 bases and J by 6 bases, with 5 bases of the junction left unmatched. CDR3 length: 14 residues. For the CDR3, the DNA is TGCGCCAGCAGCTTGGGCGGGGGGTTGGCCGAGCAGTACTTC. This translates into CASSLGGGLAEQYF.